This T cell receptor (beta chain) comes out of a study of CD8 T cells in ankylosing spondylitis. TCRdb redid the calling of the 5' RACE reads with MiXCR, one entry per CDR3 protein. The table records some 270,000 distinct CDR3 sequences, 30% to 35% of them present only once. There are a few counts of this clonotype. Trimming cost V 4 bases and J 6 bases, with 16 bases left between them. This CDR3 comprises 14 residues. CDR1 is MGHRA and CDR2 is YSYEKL in the germline V gene. The rearrangement joins TRBV4-1 to TRBJ2-7, with a tentative D call TRBD2 (5 bases). This TCR was recovered from a male donor with ankylosing spondylitis or in good health (not recorded which). Sequences were obtained from blood, either unsorted or a sorted T cell fraction (not recorded which). The CDR3 DNA sequence: TGCGCCAGCAGCCTCTCCAGCGGCCCTCGCGAGCAGTACTTC. It encodes CASSLSSGPREQYF.